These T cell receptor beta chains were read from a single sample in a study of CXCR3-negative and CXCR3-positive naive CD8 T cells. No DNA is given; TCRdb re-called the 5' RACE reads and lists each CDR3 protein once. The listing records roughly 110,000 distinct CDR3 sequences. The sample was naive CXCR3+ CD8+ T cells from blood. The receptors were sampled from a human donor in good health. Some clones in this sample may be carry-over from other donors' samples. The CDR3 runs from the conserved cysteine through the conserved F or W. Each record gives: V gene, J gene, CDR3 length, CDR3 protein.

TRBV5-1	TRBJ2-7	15	CASSLDRDSSYEQYF
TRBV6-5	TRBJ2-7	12	CASSLDGYEQYF
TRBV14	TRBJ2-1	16	CASSQANGGLNNEQFF
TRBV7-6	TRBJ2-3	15	CASSQHGGGGDTQYF
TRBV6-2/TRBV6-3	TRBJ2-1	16	CASSYEQVRRGNEQFF
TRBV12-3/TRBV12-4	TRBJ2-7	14	CASSLARIRDEQYF
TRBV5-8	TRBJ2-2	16	CASSLSVNLNTGELFF
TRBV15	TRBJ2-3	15	CATSSGTSVTDTQYF
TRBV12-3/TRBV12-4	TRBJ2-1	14	CASSLPGPHNEQFF
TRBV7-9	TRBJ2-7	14	CASSAGTGGDEQYF
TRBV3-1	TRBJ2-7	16	CASSQEASSLSYEQYF